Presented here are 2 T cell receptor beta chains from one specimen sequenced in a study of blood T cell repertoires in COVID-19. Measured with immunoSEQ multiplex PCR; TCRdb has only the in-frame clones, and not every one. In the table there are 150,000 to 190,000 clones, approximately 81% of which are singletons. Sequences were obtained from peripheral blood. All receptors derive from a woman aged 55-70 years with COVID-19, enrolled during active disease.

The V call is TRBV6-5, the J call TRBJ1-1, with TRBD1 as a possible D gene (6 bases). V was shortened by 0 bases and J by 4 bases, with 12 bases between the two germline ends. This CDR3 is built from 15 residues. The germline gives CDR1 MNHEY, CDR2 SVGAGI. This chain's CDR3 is CASSYSRGGVTEAFF. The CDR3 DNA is TGTGCCAGCAGTTACTCCAGGGGAGGGGTCACTGAAGCTTTCTTT.

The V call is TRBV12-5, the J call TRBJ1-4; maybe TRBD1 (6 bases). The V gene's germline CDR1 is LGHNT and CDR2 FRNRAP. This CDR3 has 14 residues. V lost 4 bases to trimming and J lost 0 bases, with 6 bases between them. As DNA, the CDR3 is TGTGCTAGTGGTTCAGGGGCAACTAATGAAAAACTGTTTTTT. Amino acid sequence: CASGSGATNEKLFF.